This T cell receptor beta chain appears in the sequencing data of a study of spatial heterogeneity in lung cancer. In the study overall: In cases with available follow-up PBMC samples, these were sequenced at a median of about two years after resection. The average count in raw reads for each unique TCR and UMI combination exceeded eight appearances.

Time point indicated: blood at routine non-recurrence follow-up after resection. Whole RNA obtained from tumor, nontumor lung or frozen PBMC underwent sequencing without sorting. CDR3 length equals 13 residues. The V gene lost 3 bases and the J gene lost 4 bases, with 7 bases spanning the gap. The V gene's germline CDR1 is LNHDA and CDR2 SQIVND (reference sequence). The library protocol tagged each TCR cDNA with a unique molecular identifier. One entry per CDR3 protein, called by TCRdb with MiXCR from the 5' RACE reads. The table lists more than 95,000 distinct CDR3 sequences, over 9% of them singletons. This clonotype was counted at least ten times.

The sequence was obtained from a male donor with early-stage non-small cell lung cancer. V and J are TRBV19 and TRBJ1-5; D is unresolved. This sample comprised PBMCs, obtained at follow-up. The CDR3 here is CASSIWGNQPQHF. In nucleotides, the CDR3 is TGTGCCAGTAGTATTTGGGGTAATCAGCCCCAGCATTTT. The full variable domain, with the rest looked up from reference TRBV19 and TRBJ1-5, is DGGITQSPKYLFRKEGQNVTLSCEQNLNHDAMYWYRQDPGQGLRLIYYSQIVNDFQKGDIAEGYSVSREKKESFPLTVTSAQKNPTAFYLCASSIWGNQPQHFGDGTRLSIL.